These 22 T cell receptor beta chains originate from one sample sequenced in a study of Ad26.COV2.S vaccination and SARS-CoV-2 variants. The data were produced by immunoSEQ multiplex PCR, yet TCRdb's version contains in-frame clones alone and is incomplete. The sample lists 440,000 or so clones; 90% were seen once. Treatment in this sample: some 20 received Ad26.COV2.S at low or high dose, single or two shots; about five received placebo; per-sample allocation not given. The study sampled participants on day 63 after the first vaccine or placebo injection. Sequencing was performed on peripheral blood, taken in a trial of Ad26.COV2.S vaccine versus placebo. The receptor source for this set is a person aged 18-65 years who received the Ad26.COV2.S COVID-19 vaccine or a placebo.

This clone was counted only a few times. This chain connects TRBV1 to TRBJ2-2; the tabulated D call, TRBD2, remains unverified against the DNA. TRBV1 is designated a pseudogene. The CDR3 length is 24 residues. The CDR3 here is CTSSQRHRSNPGTRLVAIAGELFF. CDR3 bases: TGCACCAGCAGCCAACGGCACCGTTCAAACCCCGGGACTAGATTAGTTGCAATTGCCGGGGAGCTGTTTTTT.

The chain couples TRBV12-3 or TRBV12-4 to TRBJ2-7; D not resolved. The CDR3 covers 13 residues. The V gene lost 1 base and the J gene lost 3 bases, with 7 bases spanning the gap. For the CDR3, the DNA is TGTGCCAGCAGTTTAGGACTGGGCTACGAGCAGTACTTC. It is translated as CASSLGLGYEQYF.

The CDR3 sequence is CASRWTRQETQYF. The CDR3 DNA is TGTGCCAGCAGGTGGACAAGACAAGAGACCCAGTACTTC. V is TRBV6-5 and J is TRBJ2-5; possible D gene TRBD1, 5 bases. The CDR3 is 13 residues long. V was shortened by 6 bases and J by 2 bases, with 10 bases between the two germline ends. Germline CDR1 and CDR2: MNHEY and SVGAGI.

This sequence joins TRBV7-2 and TRBJ2-2, with 10 bases that match TRBD1. Germline V gives CDR1 SGHTA, CDR2 FQGNSA. There are 17 residues in the CDR3. The ends lost 5 bases at V and 1 base at J; junction bases unmatched: 7. The CDR3 bases are TGTGCCAGCAGCAAAACGACAGGGGGCTGGAACACCGGGGAGCTGTTTTTT. Its translation is CASSKTTGGWNTGELFF.

The rearrangement links TRBV25-1 to TRBJ2-5, with D possibly TRBD2 on 7 matching bases. Germline CDR1 is MGHDK and CDR2 is SYGVNS. The ends were cut back, 2 bases at V and 1 base at J, with 14 bases in the middle. The CDR3 is made up of 16 amino acids. The CDR3 loop is CASSEGVGGGQETQYF. DNA for the CDR3: TGTGCCAGCAGTGAAGGAGTGGGAGGGGGCCAAGAGACCCAGTACTTC.

The V and J genes are TRBV3-1 (or the pseudogene TRBV3-2) and TRBJ2-1, with TRBD1 matching 9 bases. CDR3 length: 21 amino acids. Trimming took 5 bases from V and 0 from J; bases not matched to a gene: 20. Germline lookup yields CDR1 LGHDT and CDR2 YNNKEL (reference sequence). The CDR3 protein is CASSERRRDREALSSYNEQFF. CDR3 DNA sequence: TGTGCCAGCAGCGAAAGAAGGCGGGACAGGGAGGCCCTGAGCTCCTACAATGAGCAGTTCTTC.

The gene calls are TRBV7-2 and TRBJ2-1, with 11 bases aligning to TRBD2. Per germline, CDR1 SGHTA and CDR2 FQGNSA. V lost 3 bases to trimming and J lost 9 bases; unmatched junction nucleotides: 7. The CDR3 totals 15 residues. In DNA, the CDR3 is TGTGCCAGCAGCTTCGGTGCTAGCGGGAGGTTTGAGCAGTTCTTC. As protein: CASSFGASGRFEQFF.

This clone occurred once. The genes are TRBV7-2 and TRBJ2-2; D remains ambiguous. Germline CDR1 SGHTA, CDR2 FQGNSA. Trimming removed 1 base from V and 3 bases from J, with 9 bases in between. The CDR3 covers 15 residues. The CDR3 DNA follows: TGTGCCAGCAGCTTAGAGGGTCGGTACACCGGGGAGCTGTTTTTT. Translated, it gives CASSLEGRYTGELFF.

The chain recombines TRBV6-6 with TRBJ2-1; no clear D gene. Germline CDR1 reads MNHNY; CDR2 reads SVGAGI (reference sequence). V lost 4 bases to trimming and J lost 9 bases, with 10 bases between them. CDR3 size: 12 residues. The CDR3 sequence: CASSSRSIEQFF. The CDR3 DNA reads TGTGCCAGCAGTTCTAGGTCTATTGAGCAGTTCTTC.

A single count supports this clone. The rearrangement uses TRBV2 and TRBJ1-5; D ambiguous. CDR1 and CDR2 from the germline V gene are SNHLY and FYNNEI. The V end was cut by 7 bases, the J end by 5 bases, with 15 bases between. The CDR3 has 14 amino acids. CDR3 sequence (DNA): TGTGCCAGCACTGAGCGCGGCGGAGATCAGCCCCAGCATTTT. This gives the protein CASTERGGDQPQHF.

V usage is TRBV28 and J usage is TRBJ2-5; 10 nucleotides align to TRBD2. The CDR3 runs to 14 residues. Germline V gene data show CDR1 as MDHEN and CDR2 as SYDVKM. The trim removed 5 bases at V and 4 bases at J, leaving 4 bases unmatched. The CDR3 loop is CASSKAGGRETQYF. The CDR3 bases are TGTGCCAGCAGTAAAGCGGGAGGGCGAGAGACCCAGTACTTC.

V usage is TRBV19 and J usage is TRBJ2-3; 10 nucleotides align to TRBD1. V lost 5 bases, J lost 3 bases, and 2 bases stayed unmatched. Germline CDR1 and CDR2: LNHDA and SQIVND (reference sequence). The CDR3 is 14 residues long. CDR3 DNA sequence: TGTGCCAGTAGTCCGGGACAGGGGACAGATACGCAGTATTTT. Its protein is CASSPGQGTDTQYF.

J is TRBJ2-7 and V is TRBV6-2 or TRBV6-3; no clear D gene. Germline V gene data show CDR1 as MNHEY and CDR2 as SVGEGT. Trimming took 0 bases from V and 0 from J, leaving 6 bases between them. The CDR3 totals 14 residues. CDR3 in amino acids: CASSYSALSYEQYF. The DNA of the CDR3 is TGTGCCAGCAGTTACTCAGCACTCTCCTACGAGCAGTACTTC.

The V and J genes are TRBV13 and TRBJ1-3, with D hard to call. CDR1 PRHDT and CDR2 FYEKMQ come from the germline V gene (reference sequence). CDR3 size: 13 residues. Between the trimmed V and J ends, which lost 5 bases and 7 bases, there was a span of 12 bases. Here the CDR3 reads CASSLGSQNTIYF. The CDR3 coding sequence is TGTGCCAGCAGCCTGGGGTCCCAGAACACCATATATTTT.

This clone was detected a few times. J is TRBJ1-2 and V is TRBV6-2 or TRBV6-3, with TRBD1 identical over 8 bases. The CDR3 loop spans 16 amino acids. The V gene's germline CDR1 is MNHEY and CDR2 SVGEGT. V shed 5 bases and J 4 bases; nucleotides not matched to a gene: 12. As DNA, the CDR3 is TGTGCCAGCAGTGGGAGGTCAGGGGGCGCGGGCTATGGCTACACCTTC. It is translated as CASSGRSGGAGYGYTF.

This chain links TRBV19 with TRBJ2-7; 11 positions agree with TRBD2. This CDR3 has 15 residues. Germline V gene sequence: CDR1 LNHDA, CDR2 SQIVND (reference sequence). V trimming: 5 bases; J trimming: 2 bases; junction bases outside the gene matches: 5. CDR3: CASSAPGLAAYEQYF. CDR3 in DNA: TGTGCCAGTAGTGCGCCGGGACTAGCGGCCTACGAGCAGTACTTC.

The chain recombines TRBV7-9 with TRBJ2-7, with 7 bases matching TRBD1. CDR1 SEHNR and CDR2 FQNEAQ come from the germline V gene (reference sequence). The CDR3 is 15 residues long. The ends lost 6 bases at V and 3 bases at J; junction bases unmatched: 11. The CDR3 DNA follows: TGTGCCAGCAGTCAGGGGACAGCGAAGTACTACGAGCAGTACTTC. Amino acid sequence: CASSQGTAKYYEQYF.

V is TRBV6-5 and J is TRBJ2-7; D gene unclear. V was clipped by 0 bases and J by 2 bases, with 14 bases between them. This CDR3 spans 16 amino acids. Germline V CDR1 and CDR2: MNHEY, SVGAGI. The CDR3 spells CASSYSGASPTYEQYF. The CDR3 nucleotides are TGTGCCAGCAGTTACTCAGGAGCCAGCCCAACCTACGAGCAGTACTTC.

This chain links TRBV7-8 with TRBJ1-6; D is unresolved. This CDR3 region has 15 residues. The germline V and J ends were trimmed by 0 bases and 6 bases, with 9 bases remaining between them. Germline loops: CDR1 SGHVS, CDR2 FQNEAQ. Here the CDR3 reads CASSLAAGPNSPLHF. CDR3 in DNA: TGTGCCAGCAGCTTAGCCGCCGGGCCTAATTCACCCCTCCACTTT.

The chain combines TRBV30 with TRBJ2-3, with D possibly matching TRBD2 (5 bases). The CDR3 totals 13 residues. The V gene's germline CDR1 is GTSNPN and CDR2 SVGIG (reference sequence). Trimming took off 3 bases at V and 6 bases at J, with 13 bases between the two ends. CDR3 in amino acids: CAWSGTLADTQYF. The CDR3 region has the DNA TGTGCCTGGAGCGGAACATTAGCGGATACGCAGTATTTT.

The rearrangement uses TRBV19 and TRBJ2-7, with TRBD2 matching 7 bases. V lost 5 bases and J lost 4; bases outside the gene matches: 11. The CDR3 loop spans 15 amino acids. Per the germline V gene, CDR1 is LNHDA and CDR2 is SQIVND (reference sequence). CDR3: CASSPRREDDYEQYF. CDR3 nucleotide sequence: TGTGCCAGTAGTCCTCGTCGGGAGGACGATTACGAGCAGTACTTC.

This chain uses TRBV2 with TRBJ2-1, with a possible D match to TRBD2 (6 bases). The CDR3 length is 16 residues. Germline-derived CDR1 and CDR2 are SNHLY and FYNNEI. V lost 0 bases and J lost 5, with 14 bases in between. Here the CDR3 reads CASSEARGIGHNEQFF. CDR3 DNA sequence: TGTGCCAGCAGTGAAGCACGGGGGATTGGCCACAATGAGCAGTTCTTC.